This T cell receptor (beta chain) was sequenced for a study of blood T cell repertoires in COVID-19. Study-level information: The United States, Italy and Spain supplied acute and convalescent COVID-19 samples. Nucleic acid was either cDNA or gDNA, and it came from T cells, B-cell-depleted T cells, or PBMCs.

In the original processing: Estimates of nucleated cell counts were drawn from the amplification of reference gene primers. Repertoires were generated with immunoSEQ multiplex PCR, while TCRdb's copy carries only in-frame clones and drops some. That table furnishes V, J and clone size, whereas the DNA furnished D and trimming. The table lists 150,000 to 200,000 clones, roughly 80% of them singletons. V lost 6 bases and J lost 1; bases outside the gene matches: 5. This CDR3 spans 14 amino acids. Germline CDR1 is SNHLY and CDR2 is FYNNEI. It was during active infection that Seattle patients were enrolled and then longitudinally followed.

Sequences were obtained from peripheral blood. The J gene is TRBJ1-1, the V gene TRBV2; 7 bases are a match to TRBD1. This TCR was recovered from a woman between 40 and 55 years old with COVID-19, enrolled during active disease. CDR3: CASSRDRTNTEAFF. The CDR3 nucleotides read TGTGCCAGCAGCCGGGACAGAACGAACACTGAAGCTTTCTTT.